A selection of T cell receptor beta chains follows, all from one sample in a study of cytomegalovirus exposure and HLA in healthy donors. The protocol was immunoSEQ multiplex PCR, while the TCRdb copy is restricted to in-frame clones and leaves out a portion. The table shows approximately 91,000 clones, with about four fifths occurring only once. The specimen was PBMCs. The receptor source for this set is a human donor in good health. The CDR3 runs from the conserved cysteine through the conserved F or W. Each record gives: V gene, CDR3 length, J gene, CDR3 protein.

TRBV28	13	TRBJ2-7	CASNGVMDYEQYF
TRBV18	13	TRBJ2-1	CASSPGQNYEQFF
TRBV5-6	16	TRBJ2-1	CASSRRLGGGYNEQFF
TRBV10-3	17	TRBJ2-1	CAIRDSGGQSSYNEQFF
TRBV4-2	15	TRBJ2-3	CASSPGTGLTDTQYF
TRBV7-8	14	TRBJ2-7	CASSLASGSYEQYF
TRBV6-6	12	TRBJ1-2	CASSTTGRGYTF
TRBV30	12	TRBJ2-5	CAGAGGWETQYF
TRBV7-8	14	TRBJ1-5	CASSPWEGNQPQHF
TRBV4-1	14	TRBJ2-3	CASRGLAGGDTQYF
TRBV19	15	TRBJ2-2	CASSARQGGTGELFF
TRBV18	14	TRBJ1-1	CASSAQGMHTEAFF
TRBV6-5	14	TRBJ1-2	CASSSLGQAYGYTF
TRBV7-2	12	TRBJ1-6	CASSFQGSPLHF
TRBV19	12	TRBJ1-2	CASVNRLYGYTF